This T cell receptor beta chain was obtained from a study of response to subunit inactivated influenza vaccine. Study-wide results and caveats: New T cells are recruited in small numbers by each seasonal influenza vaccination, according to the authors' suggestion.

This clonotype was seen only a few times. Its antigen is not identified. This may be a read error: a much more frequent sequence differs by one nucleotide. Looked up from germline, CDR1 is KGHDR and CDR2 is SFDVKD. The CDR3 has 16 amino acids. Each CDR3 protein is one row after TCRdb ran MiXCR on the RT-PCR reads. The table records 610,000 or so distinct CDR3 sequences, less than 15% of them present only once. The chain uses TRBV24-1 and TRBJ2-3, with 8 positions matching TRBD1. The TCR comes from a man aged 50-60 years who received an inactivated influenza vaccine. The sample in question was PBMCs from blood, obtained 11 to 12 days after vaccination. The CDR3 sequence is CVTSDKRDRNTDTQYF. In DNA, the CDR3 is TGTGTCACCAGTGACAAACGGGACAGGAACACAGATACGCAGTATTTT.